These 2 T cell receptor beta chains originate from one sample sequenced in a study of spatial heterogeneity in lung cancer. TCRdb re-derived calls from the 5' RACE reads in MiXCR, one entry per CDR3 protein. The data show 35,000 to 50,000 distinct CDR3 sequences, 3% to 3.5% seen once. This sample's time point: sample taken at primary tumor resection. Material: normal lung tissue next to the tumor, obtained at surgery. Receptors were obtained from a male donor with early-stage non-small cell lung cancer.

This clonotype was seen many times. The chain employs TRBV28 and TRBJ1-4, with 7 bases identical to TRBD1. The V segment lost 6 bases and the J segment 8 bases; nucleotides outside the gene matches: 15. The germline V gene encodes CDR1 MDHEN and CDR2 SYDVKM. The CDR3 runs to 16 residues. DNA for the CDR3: TGTGCCAGCAGATGCGACAGGGCTGATATGTCAGAAAAACTGTTTTTT. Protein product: CASRCDRADMSEKLFF.

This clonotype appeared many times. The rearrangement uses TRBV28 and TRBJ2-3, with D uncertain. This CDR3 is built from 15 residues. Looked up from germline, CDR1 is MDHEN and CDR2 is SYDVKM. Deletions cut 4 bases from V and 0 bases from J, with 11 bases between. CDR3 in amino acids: CASSSFGLSTDTQYF. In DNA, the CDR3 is TGTGCCAGCAGTTCCTTTGGGTTGAGCACAGATACGCAGTATTTT.